These 30 T cell receptor beta chains came from one sample sequenced in a study of early T cells in non-severe SARS-CoV-2 infection. TCRdb called the 5' RACE reads again in MiXCR, with one record for every CDR3 protein. The repertoire holds roughly 27,000 distinct CDR3 sequences, with 4% to 5.5% as singletons. Sequenced sample: whole blood. These receptors were taken from an adult who was a healthcare worker with PCR-confirmed SARS-CoV-2 infection or an uninfected control (not recorded which).

The chain carries TRBV18 and TRBJ1-1, with D maybe TRBD1 (5 bases). V dropped 5 bases and J dropped 6 bases, with 10 bases sitting between them. Germline CDR1 reads KGHSH; CDR2 reads LQKENI. This CDR3 contains 12 residues. The CDR3 DNA reads as TGTGCCAGCTCAATGCAGGGTTCTGAAGCTTTCTTT. This gives the protein CASSMQGSEAFF.

This clonotype was observed many times. The chain couples TRBV7-2 to TRBJ1-3, with a weak D call TRBD1 (6 bases). CDR1 and CDR2 from the germline V gene are SGHTA and FQGNSA. This CDR3 region has 14 residues. Trimming removed 4 bases from V and 2 bases from J, with 9 bases in between. The CDR3 nucleotides read TGTGCCAGCAGCTCGCGGGGGCCTGGAAACACCATATATTTT. Its translation is CASSSRGPGNTIYF. Looking up the rest from reference TRBV7-2 and TRBJ1-3 gives the full variable domain: GAGVSQSPSNKVTEKGKDVELRCDPISGHTALYWYRQSLGQGLEFLIYFQGNSAPDKSGLPSDRFSAERTGGSVSTLTIQRTQQEDSAVYLCASSSRGPGNTIYFGEGSWLTVV.

This clonotype has ten or more counts. The chain has TRBV7-2 and TRBJ1-6; 8 positions agree with TRBD1. Per the germline V gene, CDR1 is SGHTA and CDR2 is FQGNSA. This CDR3 has 15 residues. Unmatched junction bases numbered 6, after V lost 1 base and J lost 10 bases. The CDR3 here is CASSLEQGAGSPLHF. The CDR3 nucleotides read TGTGCCAGCAGCTTAGAGCAGGGGGCTGGATCACCCCTCCACTTT.

In its sample, this clonotype was seen a few times. The CDR3 DNA reads TGTGCCAGTAGTACTATGGGACTAGCGGGGGCTCGGTGGAATGAGCAGTTCTTC. Its translation: CASSTMGLAGARWNEQFF. The J gene is TRBJ2-1, the V gene TRBV19; TRBD2 matches 14 bases. Trimming took 4 bases from V and 7 from J; bases not matched to a gene: 12. The CDR3 consists of 18 residues. The germline CDR1 and CDR2 sequences are LNHDA and SQIVND (reference sequence).

By its share, this clonotype is medium-sized. The genes are TRBV6-4 and TRBJ1-1; 7 nucleotides line up with TRBD1. The CDR3 extends over 15 amino acids. V dropped 4 bases and J dropped 5; count of bases not matched to a gene: 10. Germline assignment: CDR1 MRHNA and CDR2 SNTAGT. In DNA, the CDR3 is TGTGCCAGCAGTGCCTCCTTTACAGGGGTTACTGAAGCTTTCTTT. Translation gives CASSASFTGVTEAFF.

This clonotype was detected many times. The chain combines TRBV7-2 with TRBJ2-2; tentative D call: TRBD1 (6 bases). V lost 5 bases and J 2 bases, leaving 18 bases between the germline ends. The CDR3 length is 17 residues. The germline V gene encodes CDR1 SGHTA and CDR2 FQGNSA. CDR3 sequence (DNA): TGTGCCAGCAGCCCTAGTGATGGGACACCTAACACCGGGGAGCTGTTTTTT. Residues: CASSPSDGTPNTGELFF.

This clonotype was picked up a small number of times. This chain uses TRBV6-6 with TRBJ2-2, with D unclear. Trimming took 0 bases from V and 1 from J, leaving 15 bases between them. The germline V gene encodes CDR1 MNHNY and CDR2 SVGAGI (reference sequence). This CDR3 is 18 amino acids long. The CDR3 is CASSYSRPSFLNTGELFF. The CDR3 region has the DNA TGTGCCAGCAGTTACTCGAGGCCCAGCTTCTTGAACACCGGGGAGCTGTTTTTT.

This clonotype was recorded many times. CDR3: CASQPDRDYGYTF. CDR3 in DNA: TGTGCCAGCCAACCCGACAGGGACTATGGCTACACCTTC. V and J are TRBV18 and TRBJ1-2; 7 nucleotides align to TRBD1. The germline gives CDR1 KGHSH, CDR2 LQKENI. The CDR3 length is 13 residues. Germline trimming cut 8 bases from V and 3 bases from J; bases unmatched to any gene: 6.

This clonotype was counted at least ten times. The chain has TRBV19 and TRBJ1-5; D is ambiguous. The CDR3 has 16 amino acids. Germline loops: CDR1 LNHDA, CDR2 SQIVND (reference sequence). Between the trimmed V and J ends, which lost 0 bases and 9 bases, there was a span of 18 bases. The CDR3 protein is CASSIDLNSYYRPQHF. The CDR3 DNA reads as TGTGCCAGTAGTATAGATCTTAACAGCTACTATAGGCCCCAGCATTTT. The full variable domain, with the rest looked up from reference TRBV19 and TRBJ1-5, is DGGITQSPKYLFRKEGQNVTLSCEQNLNHDAMYWYRQDPGQGLRLIYYSQIVNDFQKGDIAEGYSVSREKKESFPLTVTSAQKNPTAFYLCASSIDLNSYYRPQHFGDGTRLSIL.

This clonotype was picked up a small number of times. This chain uses TRBV29-1 with TRBJ2-3, with D hard to call. Germline values: CDR1 SQVTM, CDR2 ANQGSEA. V was cut by 2 bases and J by 0 bases, with 3 bases left in between. CDR3 length: 12 residues. CDR3 sequence (DNA): TGCAGCGTTGAATTGAGCACAGATACGCAGTATTTT. Its protein is CSVELSTDTQYF.

This clonotype was recorded at least ten times. The rearrangement links TRBV7-9 to TRBJ1-6; D remains unclear. V was trimmed by 0 bases and J by 9 bases, leaving 3 bases between them. In germline, CDR1 is SEHNR, CDR2 FQNEAQ (reference sequence). The CDR3 has 12 residues. CDR3 amino acids: CASSLALSPLHF. CDR3 nucleotide sequence: TGTGCCAGCAGCTTAGCGCTTTCACCCCTCCACTTT. The full variable domain, in which reference TRBV7-9 and TRBJ1-6 provide the parts outside the CDR3, is DTGVSQNPRHKITKRGQNVTFRCDPISEHNRLYWYRQTLGQGPEFLTYFQNEAQLEKSRLLSDRFSAERPKGSFSTLEIQRTEQGDSAMYLCASSLALSPLHFGNGTRLTVT.

This clonotype turned up a few times. This chain uses TRBV12-3 or TRBV12-4 with TRBJ1-2; weak D call: TRBD1 (5 bases). CDR3 length: 15 residues. V lost 4 bases to trimming and J lost 4 bases, with 16 bases between them. CDR3 sequence (DNA): TGTGCCAGCAGTTCCCGCGCAGGGTTAGGCTATGGCTACACCTTC. It specifies CASSSRAGLGYGYTF.

This clonotype showed up many times. The chain couples TRBV5-1 to TRBJ2-3, with 14 bases that match TRBD2. CDR3 size: 16 residues. J was trimmed by 4 bases and V by 4 bases; bases with no gene match: 5. The germline V gene has CDR1 SGHRS and CDR2 YFSETQ. The CDR3 reads CASSPGLAGASDTQYF. The CDR3 DNA sequence: TGCGCCAGCAGCCCGGGACTAGCGGGAGCGTCAGATACGCAGTATTTT. The full variable domain, with the rest looked up from reference TRBV5-1 and TRBJ2-3, is KAGVTQTPRYLIKTRGQQVTLSCSPISGHRSVSWYQQTPGQGLQFLFEYFSETQRNKGNFPGRFSGRQFSNSRSEMNVSTLELGDSALYLCASSPGLAGASDTQYFGPGTRLTVL.

Many counts were recorded for this clonotype. The chain employs TRBV6-6 and TRBJ2-1; TRBD2 matches at 13 bases. V lost 5 bases to trimming and J lost 2 bases; unmatched junction nucleotides: 3. Germline values: CDR1 MNHNY, CDR2 SVGAGI (reference sequence). The CDR3 length is 16 residues. The CDR3, as DNA: TGTGCCAGCAGTATAACTAGCGGGGGGGCCTACAATGAGCAGTTCTTC. This codes for CASSITSGGAYNEQFF.

The rearrangement uses TRBV2 and TRBJ2-5; 16 nucleotides agree with TRBD2. Looked up from germline, CDR1 is SNHLY and CDR2 is FYNNEI. V shed 6 bases, J shed 1 base, and the junction held 8 bases outside the gene matches. This CDR3 has 18 amino acids. CDR3 DNA: TGTGCCAGCAGAGTCGGGACTAGCGGGAGGGGAACCCAAGAGACCCAGTACTTC. It encodes CASRVGTSGRGTQETQYF.

The chain uses TRBV7-2 and TRBJ2-3, with D tentatively TRBD2 (6 bases). Germline V CDR1 and CDR2: SGHTA, FQGNSA. V lost 1 base and J lost 0, with 11 bases in between. The CDR3 totals 16 residues. The CDR3, as DNA: TGTGCCAGCAGCTTAGGAATGGGGACTAGCACAGATACGCAGTATTTT. It yields the protein CASSLGMGTSTDTQYF. Full variable domain (remainder filled in from reference TRBV7-2 and TRBJ2-3): GAGVSQSPSNKVTEKGKDVELRCDPISGHTALYWYRQSLGQGLEFLIYFQGNSAPDKSGLPSDRFSAERTGGSVSTLTIQRTQQEDSAVYLCASSLGMGTSTDTQYFGPGTRLTVL.

This clonotype was seen ten or more times. This chain joins TRBV6-6 and TRBJ1-5; D is possibly TRBD1 (5 bases). The CDR3 contains 13 residues. CDR1 and CDR2 (germline): MNHNY, SVGAGI (reference sequence). V was cut by 2 bases and J by 6 bases, with 8 bases left in between. This chain's CDR3 is CASSYEGFQPQHF. The DNA of the CDR3 is TGTGCCAGCAGTTACGAGGGGTTTCAGCCCCAGCATTTT.

This clonotype was counted ten times or more. The chain carries TRBV14 and TRBJ2-3; 8 positions match TRBD1. The CDR3 runs to 15 residues. Germline loops: CDR1 SGHDN, CDR2 FVKESK. V trimming: 4 bases; J trimming: 4 bases; junction bases outside the gene matches: 7. In DNA, the CDR3 is TGTGCCAGCAGCCCATGGAGGACAGGGCCAGATACGCAGTATTTT. Encoded protein: CASSPWRTGPDTQYF.

The chain carries TRBV27 and TRBJ1-6, with 7 bases identical to TRBD1. CDR3 length: 16 amino acids. Germline-derived CDR1 and CDR2 are MNHEY and SMNVEV (reference sequence). V lost 5 bases to trimming and J lost 5 bases; unmatched junction nucleotides: 9. The CDR3 reads CASSRQPGQHNSPLHF. DNA for the CDR3: TGTGCCAGCAGTCGACAACCGGGACAGCATAATTCACCCCTCCACTTT.

This clonotype was seen only a few times. This chain links TRBV14 with TRBJ1-6, with 8 bases aligning to TRBD1. CDR1 SGHDN and CDR2 FVKESK come from the germline V gene. The V gene end was trimmed by 4 bases and the J gene end by 9 bases; junction bases not matched to a gene: 5. The CDR3 totals 14 residues. The CDR3 here is CASSLRQGTSPLHF. CDR3 nucleotides: TGTGCCAGCAGCCTTCGACAGGGGACTTCACCCCTCCACTTT.

This clonotype was detected ten times or more. The rearrangement joins TRBV5-5 to TRBJ1-2, with 12 nucleotides matching TRBD1. The CDR3 covers 15 residues. V gave up 4 bases and J gave up 5 bases; unmatched junction bases: 6. Germline CDR1 is SGHKS and CDR2 is YYEKEE (reference sequence). DNA of the CDR3: TGTGCCAGCAGCCTGGGACAGGGGGCTCAGTATGGCTACACCTTC. It codes for CASSLGQGAQYGYTF.

This clonotype has at least ten counts. This chain links TRBV20-1 with TRBJ1-3, with D hard to call. The V gene lost 4 bases and the J gene lost 0 bases, with 10 bases spanning the gap. This CDR3 comprises 14 residues. Germline V gene lookup returns CDR1 DFQATT and CDR2 SNEGSKA (reference sequence). CDR3 in amino acids: CSATGQDSGNTIYF. For the CDR3, the DNA is TGCAGTGCTACCGGCCAAGACTCTGGAAACACCATATATTTT.

This clonotype ranks as medium-sized (0.01 to 0.1%). The chain couples TRBV3-1 to TRBJ2-7, with D unresolved. V was cut by 6 bases and J by 3 bases, with 18 bases left in between. The germline V gene encodes CDR1 LGHDT and CDR2 YNNKEL (reference sequence). This CDR3 region has 15 residues. The CDR3 coding sequence is TGTGCCAGCAGTCCTACAGCGTTTCTCCTCTACGAGCAGTACTTC. Its translation is CASSPTAFLLYEQYF.

This clonotype was recorded at least ten times. CDR3 sequence: CASSPSQAQNQPQHF. Here the CDR3 DNA reads TGTGCCAGCAGCCCGAGTCAGGCGCAGAATCAGCCCCAGCATTTT. The chain combines TRBV7-8 with TRBJ1-5, with D hard to call. The CDR3 has 15 amino acids. CDR1 is SGHVS and CDR2 is FQNEAQ in the germline V gene. The germline V and J ends were trimmed by 5 bases and 4 bases, with 15 bases remaining between them.

This clonotype was picked up a small number of times. This sequence may be a read error, since a much larger clone differs from it by one base. The chain carries TRBV15 and TRBJ2-3; D possibly corresponds to TRBD1 (6 bases). Germline V gene data show CDR1 as LNHNV and CDR2 as YYDKDF (reference sequence). The ends were cut back, 0 bases at V and 4 bases at J, with 17 bases in the middle. The CDR3 sequence is 17 residues long. The CDR3 protein is CATSRDEGVFSSDTQYF. The CDR3 nucleotides read TGTGCCACCAGCAGAGATGAGGGGGTTTTTTCCTCAGATACGCAGTATTTT.

This clonotype was counted at least ten times. The chain links TRBV5-5 to TRBJ2-7; 7 positions agree with TRBD1. The CDR3 covers 15 residues. Germline CDR1 reads SGHKS; CDR2 reads YYEKEE (reference sequence). V lost 4 bases, J lost 3 bases, and 10 bases stayed unmatched. CDR3 residues: CASSSGDSKSYEQYF. CDR3 DNA sequence: TGTGCCAGCAGCAGTGGGGACAGCAAAAGCTACGAGCAGTACTTC.

This clonotype was observed a few times. The chain employs TRBV7-9 and TRBJ2-3; TRBD1 might be the D (6 bases). V was clipped by 6 bases and J by 5 bases, with 15 bases between them. CDR3 length: 14 amino acids. Germline V CDR1 and CDR2: SEHNR, FQNEAQ (reference sequence). The CDR3: CASRSTGRGDTQYF. The CDR3 coding sequence is TGTGCCAGCAGATCTACAGGGAGAGGAGATACGCAGTATTTT.

This clonotype has ten or more counts. J is TRBJ1-2 and V is TRBV20-1; D is undetermined. CDR3 size: 14 residues. Per germline, CDR1 DFQATT and CDR2 SNEGSKA (reference sequence). Trimming left V 0 bases short and J 1 base short, with 9 bases between. DNA of the CDR3: TGCAGTGCTAGAGATAGGCAGAGTAACTATGGCTACACCTTC. As protein: CSARDRQSNYGYTF.

This clonotype has ten or more counts. V is TRBV5-1 and J is TRBJ2-7; TRBD2 matches 8 bases. CDR1 is SGHRS and CDR2 is YFSETQ in the germline V gene. There are 15 residues in the CDR3. The V and J ends lost 4 bases and 0 bases, in that order; junction bases with no gene match: 6. CDR3 in DNA: TGCGCCAGCAGCGTTAGCGGGGTTTCCTCCTACGAGCAGTACTTC. Amino acids: CASSVSGVSSYEQYF.

This clonotype has ten or more counts. The gene calls are TRBV11-2 and TRBJ2-7, with 7 nucleotides matching TRBD1. J lost 2 bases, V lost 5 bases, and 6 bases had no gene match. Germline lookup yields CDR1 SGHAT and CDR2 FQNNGV. The CDR3 sequence is 14 residues long. This CDR3 is CASSEDRRAYEQYF. In DNA, the CDR3 is TGTGCCAGCAGCGAGGACAGGCGAGCCTACGAGCAGTACTTC. The variable domain in full, completed from reference TRBV11-2 and TRBJ2-7, reads EAGVAQSPRYKIIEKRQSVAFWCNPISGHATLYWYQQILGQGPKLLIQFQNNGVVDDSQLPKDRFSAERLKGVDSTLKIQPAKLEDSAVYLCASSEDRRAYEQYFGPGTRLTVT.